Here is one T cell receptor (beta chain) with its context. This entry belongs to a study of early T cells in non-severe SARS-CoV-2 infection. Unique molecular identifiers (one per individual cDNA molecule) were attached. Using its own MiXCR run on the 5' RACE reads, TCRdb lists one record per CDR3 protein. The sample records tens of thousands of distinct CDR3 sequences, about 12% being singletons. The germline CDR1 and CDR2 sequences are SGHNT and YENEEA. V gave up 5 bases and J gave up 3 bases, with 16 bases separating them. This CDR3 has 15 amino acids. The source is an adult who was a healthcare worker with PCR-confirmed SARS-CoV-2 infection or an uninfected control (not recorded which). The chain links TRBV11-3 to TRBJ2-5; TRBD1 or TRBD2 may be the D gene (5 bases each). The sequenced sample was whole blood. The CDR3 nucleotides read TGTGCCAGCAGCCCTCAGGGAGCGAGGGAAGAGACCCAGTACTTC. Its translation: CASSPQGAREETQYF. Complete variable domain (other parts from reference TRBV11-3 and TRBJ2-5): EAGVVQSPRYKIIEKKQPVAFWCNPISGHNTLYWYLQNLGQGPELLIRYENEEAVDDSQLPKDRFSAERLKGVDSTLKIQPAELGDSAVYLCASSPQGAREETQYFGPGTRLLVL.